This TCR beta chain was documented in a study of blood T cell repertoires in COVID-19. Study summary: Whether acute or convalescent, the COVID-19 samples came from the United States, Italy and Spain.

Here immunoSEQ multiplex PCR was the method, and the copy in TCRdb shows in-frame clones only, minus some. The data contain 200,000 to 300,000 clones, around 85% of them seen just once; the ten biggest clones take up about 8.9%. Germline V gene data show CDR1 as KGHDR and CDR2 as SFDVKD. The CDR3 runs to 15 residues. V lost 2 bases and J lost 6, with 16 bases in between. This TCR was recovered from a man older than 75 with acute or convalescent COVID-19. The specimen was peripheral blood. The chain is built from TRBV24-1 and TRBJ2-7; TRBD1 might be the D (6 bases). The CDR3 DNA reads TGTGCCACCAGTGATTCCGGGACAAAGGCTTCCGAGCAGTACTTC. This translates into CATSDSGTKASEQYF.